These 28 T cell receptor beta chains came from one sample sequenced in a study of T cells in Graves' hyperthyroidism and ophthalmopathy. Authors of the study amplified TCR beta CDR3 regions from RNA transcripts. TCR CDR3 regions were first amplified by RT-PCR with HTBI primers. TCRdb used MiXCR to reprocess the multiplex PCR reads, holding one entry per CDR3 protein. The sample lists roughly 570,000 distinct CDR3 sequences; just over 45% were seen once. Sequences were obtained from peripheral blood or thyroid tissue (not recorded which). These receptors were collected from a young woman with Graves' hyperthyroidism.

The V gene is TRBV24-1, the J gene TRBJ2-2; 8 bases are a match to TRBD2. This CDR3 region has 17 residues. Germline CDR1 is KGHDR and CDR2 is SFDVKD. V lost 0 bases and J lost 6; bases outside the gene matches: 8. The CDR3 here is CATSDLRLAGNAGELFF. The CDR3 region has the DNA TGTGCCACCAGTGATTTGAGGCTAGCGGGCAACGCCGGGGAGCTGTTTTTT.

In the case of this clonotype: A read error is likely, as this CDR3 ends without the conserved phenylalanine or tryptophan. The DNA is left out, because the CDR3 cannot be placed on it with certainty; the CDR3 is given as TCRdb lists it. The chain recombines TRBV19 with TRBJ2-7; the table's D call TRBD2 went unverified against the DNA. The CDR3 comprises 8 residues, both ends counted. Germline V lookup: CDR1 LNHDA, CDR2 SQIVND (reference sequence). The CDR3 is CASSPLAG.

This chain joins TRBV7-3 and TRBJ1-1, with D possibly being TRBD1 (5 bases). Germline V lookup: CDR1 SGHTA, CDR2 FQGTGA. Trimming shortened V by 0 bases and J by 6 bases, and 8 bases separated the two germline ends. There are 13 residues in the CDR3. The CDR3 sequence is CASSLTLGAEAFF. CDR3 DNA sequence: TGTGCCAGCAGCTTAACGCTGGGGGCTGAAGCTTTCTTT.

This clonotype was found many times. The J gene is TRBJ2-5, the V gene TRBV6-5; D gene unclear. Germline V CDR1 and CDR2: MNHEY, SVGAGI. V was shortened by 6 bases and J by 1 base, with 15 bases between the two germline ends. This CDR3 contains 15 residues. CDR3 DNA sequence: TGTGCCAGCAGCGAAAACGGACGTCTCCAAGAGACCCAGTACTTC. Amino acid sequence: CASSENGRLQETQYF.

Remarks on this clonotype: This may arise from a read error, as a much more abundant clone is one base away. This sequence joins TRBV6-5 and TRBJ1-6, with 7 bases that match TRBD1. This CDR3 spans 15 amino acids. CDR1 MNHEY and CDR2 SVGAGI come from the germline V gene. CDR3 sequence reads: CVSSYSTGLRSPLHF. The CDR3 DNA reads TGTGTCAGCAGTTACTCGACAGGGCTTAGATCACCCCTCCACTTT.

The V call is TRBV25-1, the J call TRBJ2-7; 9 bases fit TRBD2. The CDR3 runs to 16 residues. Per the germline V gene, CDR1 is MGHDK and CDR2 is SYGVNS. Trimming cost V 6 bases and J 0 bases; bases outside gene matches: 9. CDR3 region: CASSFALAGHSYEQYF. CDR3 coding DNA: TGTGCCAGCAGCTTTGCCCTAGCGGGGCACTCCTACGAGCAGTACTTC.

The chain couples TRBV20-1 to TRBJ2-5, with 7 bases lining up with TRBD2. V dropped 3 bases and J dropped 4; count of bases not matched to a gene: 17. Germline assignment: CDR1 DFQATT and CDR2 SNEGSKA (reference sequence). CDR3 size: 17 residues. The CDR3 region has the DNA TGCAGTGCTAGGGGGACTACCGGGAGGTCGGGAGGAGAGACCCAGTACTTC. Encoded protein: CSARGTTGRSGGETQYF.

V is TRBV15 and J is TRBJ1-5; D call uncertain. The CDR3 is 16 amino acids. Deletions cut 1 base from V and 8 bases from J, with 18 bases between. Germline assignment: CDR1 LNHNV and CDR2 YYDKDF (reference sequence). The CDR3 bases are TGTGCCACCAGCAGAGGACTAGTCGAAGCCGAGGAGCCCCAGCATTTT. Protein: CATSRGLVEAEEPQHF.

The J gene is TRBJ1-2, the V gene TRBV20-1; 7 nucleotides line up with TRBD1. Germline trimming cut 2 bases from V and 6 bases from J; bases unmatched to any gene: 9. Germline values: CDR1 DFQATT, CDR2 SNEGSKA (reference sequence). The CDR3 consists of 14 residues. The CDR3 coding sequence is TGCAGTGCTAGAAATCAAAAGGGGACAGATGGCTACACCTTC. Its translation: CSARNQKGTDGYTF.

V and J are TRBV25-1 and TRBJ2-5, with D possibly matching TRBD2 (6 bases). CDR1 is MGHDK and CDR2 is SYGVNS in the germline V gene. The CDR3 has 14 amino acids. The germline V and J ends were trimmed by 3 bases and 1 base, with 9 bases remaining between them. The chain's CDR3 is CASSDGSGQETQYF. CDR3 in DNA: TGTGCCAGCAGTGATGGTAGCGGCCAAGAGACCCAGTACTTC.

The V call is TRBV7-2, the J call TRBJ2-7; 7 bases fit TRBD2. The CDR3 totals 15 residues. The germline gives CDR1 SGHTA, CDR2 FQGNSA. Trimming took 2 bases from V and 7 from J; bases not matched to a gene: 11. CDR3 region: CASSLQRDSYSEQYF. CDR3 nucleotide sequence: TGTGCCAGCAGCTTACAGCGGGACTCCTACAGTGAGCAGTACTTC.

This clonotype came up many times. This CDR3 is CASSETMGQTYEQYF. In nucleotides, the CDR3 is TGTGCCAGCAGCGAAACGATGGGACAGACCTACGAGCAGTACTTC. The V gene is TRBV2, the J gene TRBJ2-7, with TRBD1 identical over 7 bases. V was pared by 6 bases and J by 2 bases, with 10 bases of the junction left unmatched. From germline, CDR1 is SNHLY and CDR2 FYNNEI. The CDR3 length is 15 residues.

The chain uses TRBV5-8 and TRBJ1-5, with TRBD1 matching over 10 bases. The CDR3 runs 14 residues. The germline gives CDR1 SGHTS, CDR2 YDEGEE. V was pared by 4 bases and J by 5 bases, with 3 bases of the junction left unmatched. CDR3 nucleotides: TGTGCCAGCAGCCCGGGACAGGGGTATCAGCCCCAGCATTTT. It encodes CASSPGQGYQPQHF.

A remark on this clonotype: Since a much larger clone is just one base distant, this may be a read error. CDR3 nucleotide sequence: TGTGCCAGCAGTACAGGGTTAACGGATCAGCCCCGGCATTTT. Protein product: CASSTGLTDQPRHF. The chain couples TRBV27 to TRBJ1-5; a possible D gene is TRBD1 (6 bases). The CDR3 is made up of 14 amino acids. The germline V gene has CDR1 MNHEY and CDR2 SMNVEV (reference sequence).

This clonotype occurred many times. The chain joins TRBV6-6 to TRBJ2-7; D unclear. V was pared by 4 bases and J by 5 bases, with 9 bases between. Germline CDR1 and CDR2: MNHNY and SVGAGI (reference sequence). The CDR3 covers 12 residues. CDR3 sequence: CASSLRENEQYF. The CDR3 DNA reads TGTGCCAGCAGTTTGCGAGAGAACGAGCAGTACTTC.

This clonotype was recorded once. The V gene is TRBV24-1, the J gene TRBJ2-2, with 7 bases matching TRBD2. The DNA end is a closer match to TRBJ2-3, so the J assignment may be wrong. This CDR3 has 16 amino acids. The germline CDR1 and CDR2 sequences are KGHDR and SFDVKD. The CDR3, as DNA: TGTGCCACCAGTAGGAAAGCGGGAAGGTCCGGAGATACGCAGTATTTT. It specifies CATSRKAGRSGDTQYF.

As for this clonotype: A read error is possible here, since a much larger clone lies one base away. The DNA of the CDR3 is TGTGCCAGCAGCTTGGCTGCGACAGGGGCGGACAATTCACCCCTCCACTTT. Translation: CASSLAATGADNSPLHF. The chain uses TRBV5-8 and TRBJ1-6; TRBD1 matches 8 bases. The CDR3 runs 17 residues. Germline loops: CDR1 SGHTS, CDR2 YDEGEE. V was pared by 0 bases and J by 7 bases, with 9 bases of the junction left unmatched.

V gene TRBV20-1 combines with J gene TRBJ1-5; D is undetermined. The V and J ends lost 7 bases and 11 bases respectively, with 21 bases between them. The CDR3 length is 13 residues. Germline V gene data show CDR1 as DFQATT and CDR2 as SNEGSKA (reference sequence). The CDR3 protein is CSEDRDNGETQHF. CDR3 coding DNA: TGCAGTGAGGATAGGGATAACGGAGAGACCCAGCATTTT.

Turning to this clonotype: A read error may produce the germline difference seen at one junction end. J is TRBJ1-5 and V is TRBV29-1; D perhaps matches TRBD1 (5 bases). Germline lookup yields CDR1 SQVTM and CDR2 ANQGSEA. The CDR3 has 15 amino acids. The CDR3 loop is CGVTAGGEPHQPQHF. The CDR3 DNA sequence: TGCGGCGTCACTGCGGGGGGAGAGCCCCATCAGCCCCAGCATTTT.

The chain has TRBV30 and TRBJ2-7; D gene uncertain. The V gene's germline CDR1 is GTSNPN and CDR2 SVGIG (reference sequence). The V end lost 3 bases, the J end lost 0 bases, and 15 bases lay between the germline ends. The CDR3 has 15 residues. CDR3 in amino acids: CAWRFQGQVSYEQYF. DNA for the CDR3: TGTGCCTGGAGGTTTCAAGGCCAAGTCTCCTACGAGCAGTACTTC. Filled out from reference TRBV30 and TRBJ2-7, the complete variable domain reads SQTIHQWPATLVQPVGSPLSLECTVEGTSNPNLYWYRQAAGRGLQLLFYSVGIGQISSEVPQNLSASRPQDRQFILSSKKLLLSDSGFYLCAWRFQGQVSYEQYFGPGTRLTVT.

This clonotype was detected many times. V usage is TRBV13 and J usage is TRBJ1-2; D possibly corresponds to TRBD1 (6 bases). The V end lost 7 bases, the J end lost 6 bases, and 24 bases lay between the germline ends. The CDR3 sequence is 16 residues long. Germline values: CDR1 PRHDT, CDR2 FYEKMQ (reference sequence). The CDR3 protein is CASTKQGAPLIDGYTF. In DNA form, the CDR3 reads TGTGCCAGCACCAAACAGGGCGCCCCGTTAATCGATGGCTACACCTTC.

In its sample, this clonotype was seen many times. The genes are TRBV7-2 and TRBJ1-1; no definite D call. CDR1 is SGHTA, CDR2 FQGNSA, per germline. The germline V and J ends were trimmed by 3 bases and 2 bases, with 13 bases remaining between them. CDR3 length: 15 amino acids. CDR3 region: CASSFLKGTNTEAFF. Here the CDR3 DNA reads TGTGCCAGCAGCTTCCTAAAGGGTACTAACACTGAAGCTTTCTTT.

This clonotype was observed many times. This chain uses TRBV5-6 with TRBJ1-2; unclear D gene. Trimming took off 2 bases at V and 8 bases at J, with 7 bases between the two ends. CDR1 and CDR2 from the germline V gene are SGHDT and YYEEEE. The CDR3 runs 11 residues. Here the CDR3 DNA reads TGTGCCAGCAGCTTTACTGAAGGCTACACCTTC. This sequence encodes CASSFTEGYTF.

Ten or more counts support this clonotype. J is TRBJ2-5 and V is TRBV6-2 or TRBV6-3; TRBD1 might be the D (5 bases). The ends were cut back, 7 bases at V and 1 base at J, with 16 bases in the middle. The CDR3 consists of 15 residues. CDR1 and CDR2 from the germline V gene are MNHEY and SVGEGT. The CDR3 DNA is TGTGCCAGCACCCTGGGGCAGGGAATCCAAGAGACCCAGTACTTC. The encoded protein is CASTLGQGIQETQYF.

This clonotype turned up a few times. V and J are TRBV6-1 and TRBJ1-3, with TRBD1 identical over 9 bases. Germline V lookup: CDR1 MNHNS, CDR2 SASEGT. The CDR3 totals 17 residues. Unmatched junction bases numbered 12, after V lost 5 bases and J lost 4 bases. As DNA, the CDR3 is TGTGCCAGCAGTCGCTCGGGGACAGGGCCCTTAGGAAACACCATATATTTT. Its protein is CASSRSGTGPLGNTIYF.

The gene calls are TRBV12-3 or TRBV12-4 and TRBJ1-4; 9 nucleotides agree with TRBD1. The CDR3 extends over 14 amino acids. V was clipped by 6 bases and J by 6 bases; unmatched bases: 5. CDR3 sequence (DNA): TGTGCCAGCAGCTGGGACAGGGATGATGAAAAACTGTTTTTT. Residues: CASSWDRDDEKLFF.

In its sample, this clonotype was seen once. This chain links TRBV6-1 with TRBJ1-3; no reliable D call. This CDR3 spans 13 amino acids. Trimming removed 1 base from V and 4 bases from J, with 5 bases in between. Germline assignment: CDR1 MNHNS and CDR2 SASEGT. The chain's CDR3 is CASSEEGGNTIYF. In nucleotides, the CDR3 is TGTGCCAGCAGTGAAGAGGGCGGAAACACCATATATTTT.

As concerns this clonotype: One junction end disagrees with the germline gene, perhaps due to a read error. The chain carries TRBV9 and TRBJ2-2, with 7 bases matching TRBD2. The CDR3 runs to 16 residues. The germline V gene has CDR1 SGDLS and CDR2 YYNGEE. This CDR3 reads CASSSVGLADTGGLFF. The CDR3 bases are TGTGCCAGCAGCTCAGTCGGGCTAGCGGACACCGGGGGGCTGTTTTTT. Drawing the rest from reference TRBV9 and TRBJ2-2, the complete variable domain is DSGVTQTPKHLITATGQRVTLRCSPRSGDLSVYWYQQSLDQGLQFLIQYYNGEERAKGNILERFSAQQFPDLHSELNLSSLELGDSALYFCASSSVGLADTGGLFFGEGSRLTVL.